The 9 T cell receptor beta chains listed next were all sequenced from one sample in a study of cytomegalovirus exposure and HLA in healthy donors. With 60 Vbeta and 13 Jbeta primers, the PCR was carried out. The method was immunoSEQ multiplex PCR; TCRdb's version includes in-frame clones alone and lacks a portion of them. The table lists about 150,000 clones, around 73% of them singletons. What was sequenced was PBMCs. The source of these receptors is a male donor in good health and CMV-seronegative.

The V call is TRBV12-1, the J call TRBJ2-7; the tabulated D call, TRBD1, remains unverified against the DNA. TRBV12-1 is a listed pseudogene. The CDR3 extends over 11 amino acids. CDR3 residues: CASSQGYEQYF. The CDR3 nucleotides are TGTGCCAGCAGCCAGGGATACGAGCAGTACTTC.

The chain couples TRBV7-8 to TRBJ2-1, with 7 nucleotides matching TRBD1. The germline gives CDR1 SGHVS, CDR2 FQNEAQ. V lost 1 base, J lost 8 bases, and 11 bases stayed unmatched. The CDR3 contains 16 residues. CDR3 nucleotide sequence: TGTGCCAGCAGCTTAGAGGGGGCGCCCGGTCGACATGAGCAGTTCTTC. This encodes CASSLEGAPGRHEQFF.

The chain employs TRBV7-3 and TRBJ2-1; 9 bases agree with TRBD1. The CDR3 contains 13 residues. In germline, CDR1 is SGHTA, CDR2 FQGTGA. V gave up 9 bases and J gave up 7 bases; unmatched junction bases: 7. Here the CDR3 DNA reads TGTGCCAGTTCCGGACAGGGGTATAATGAGCAGTTCTTC. Translating gives CASSGQGYNEQFF.

This chain connects TRBV11-1 to TRBJ2-7; TRBD2 matches at 11 bases. After removal of 1 base from V and 0 bases from J, the junction contained 8 bases not matched to a gene. The CDR3 contains 18 residues. Germline V gives CDR1 SGHAT, CDR2 FQDESV (reference sequence). In DNA, the CDR3 is TGTGCCAGCAGCTTAGTATCTAGCGGGGGGCCTAGCTCCTACGAGCAGTACTTC. It is translated as CASSLVSSGGPSSYEQYF. The full variable domain, in which reference TRBV11-1 and TRBJ2-7 provide the parts outside the CDR3, is EAEVAQSPRYKITEKSQAVAFWCDPISGHATLYWYRQILGQGPELLVQFQDESVVDDSQLPKDRFSAERLKGVDSTLKIQPAELGDSAMYLCASSLVSSGGPSSYEQYFGPGTRLTVT.

The chain uses TRBV5-4 and TRBJ2-7; 7 bases are a match to TRBD1. J was trimmed by 6 bases and V by 1 base; bases with no gene match: 4. In germline, CDR1 is SGHNT, CDR2 YYREEE (reference sequence). CDR3 length: 13 amino acids. In nucleotides, the CDR3 is TGTGCCAGCAGCTTGAAGGGGGCGGGCGAGCAGTACTTC. Its translation: CASSLKGAGEQYF.

A few counts support this clone. The V call is TRBV29-1, the J call TRBJ2-1, with TRBD2 identical over 10 bases. The CDR3 extends over 14 amino acids. Germline V gene sequence: CDR1 SQVTM, CDR2 ANQGSEA. V lost 3 bases to trimming and J lost 8 bases; unmatched junction nucleotides: 7. The CDR3 nucleotides read TGCAGCGTTGAGGGGGTAGCGGGAGGTGATGAGCAGTTCTTC. This encodes CSVEGVAGGDEQFF.

The rearrangement links TRBV9 to TRBJ1-1; no clear D gene. V dropped 6 bases and J dropped 3 bases, with 15 bases sitting between them. The CDR3 runs to 14 residues. Germline V gene sequence: CDR1 SGDLS, CDR2 YYNGEE. For the CDR3, the DNA is TGTGCCAGCACTCGGGATTTGAAGGACACTGAAGCTTTCTTT. Translation: CASTRDLKDTEAFF.

V is TRBV7-2 and J is TRBJ2-5; no firm D call. Trimming stripped 2 bases from V and 1 base from J, with 5 bases between. Per germline, CDR1 SGHTA and CDR2 FQGNSA. The CDR3 loop spans 13 amino acids. Here the CDR3 DNA reads TGTGCCAGCAGCTTATCCGTCCAAGAGACCCAGTACTTC. It is translated as CASSLSVQETQYF.

V and J are TRBV6-1 and TRBJ1-4; 7 bases match TRBD1. The CDR3 is 14 residues long. Germline V gene sequence: CDR1 MNHNS, CDR2 SASEGT. V was clipped by 5 bases and J by 7 bases; unmatched bases: 7. The DNA for the CDR3 is TGTGCCAGCAGTCCAAACAGGGGTCGTGAAAAACTGTTTTTT. Amino acid sequence: CASSPNRGREKLFF.